The 15 T cell receptor beta chains reported below all come from one sample, sequenced in a study of CD8+ T cells in alopecia areata (dated 2018 in TCRdb). This specimen's treatment or condition label, interpreted: oral pan-JAK inhibitor, 5-10 mg twice daily. The library was generated by the immunoSEQ multiplex PCR assay. To provide template for TCR sequencing, every sample had RNA extracted and reverse transcribed into cDNA. As stored in TCRdb, this immuneACCESS dataset retains in-frame rearrangements with V and J assigned. A fraction of the clones does not appear; measured against another copy, unresolved V genes explain less than half of the discrepancy, and the remainder lacks a known reason. Counted in this sample were hundreds of thousands of clones; 60% of them appeared once. The ten largest clones capture about 0.89% of the sample. The sample was CD4+ T cells sorted from blood, taken at week 52, from a patient treated with tofacitinib. These receptors all come from a human donor with alopecia areata.

DNA of the CDR3: TGTGCCAGCAGTGCCAGGGAAGAGACCCAGTACTTC. Translation gives CASSAREETQYF. V gene TRBV6-1 combines with J gene TRBJ2-5, with a tentative D call TRBD1 (5 bases). Trimming cost V 4 bases and J 3 bases, with 6 bases left between them. Germline CDR1 reads MNHNS; CDR2 reads SASEGT. The CDR3 contains 12 residues.

The chain is built from TRBV5-1 and TRBJ1-5; TRBD1 matches 9 bases. The length of the CDR3 is 15 residues. From germline, CDR1 is SGHRS and CDR2 YFSETQ. Trimming took 4 bases from V and 1 from J; bases not matched to a gene: 3. CDR3 sequence: CASSRGQGSNQPQHF. The CDR3 DNA reads TGCGCCAGCAGCCGTGGACAGGGGAGCAATCAGCCCCAGCATTTT.

The chain couples TRBV4-3 to TRBJ1-5, with unresolved D. The CDR3 runs 14 residues. Germline values: CDR1 LGHNA, CDR2 YSLEER. Trimming stripped 1 base from V and 10 bases from J, with 14 bases between. The CDR3, as DNA: TGCGCCAGCAGCCAAGTGGGAGCGGTGAGACCCCAGCATTTT. Amino acids: CASSQVGAVRPQHF.

V gene TRBV30 combines with J gene TRBJ2-7; D gene ambiguous. This CDR3 is 16 amino acids long. The V gene lost 0 bases and the J gene lost 2 bases, with 17 bases spanning the gap. Germline assignment: CDR1 GTSNPN and CDR2 SVGIG (reference sequence). The CDR3 bases are TGTGCCTGGAGTGTAATTTTTTCCCTTGGAACCTACGAGCAGTACTTC. Its protein is CAWSVIFSLGTYEQYF.

The gene calls are TRBV5-4 and TRBJ2-7; TRBD2 might be the D (6 bases). The CDR3 is made up of 12 amino acids. Germline V gene data show CDR1 as SGHNT and CDR2 as YYREEE (reference sequence). V lost 5 bases and J lost 7, with 13 bases in between. The CDR3 sequence: CASSSLAREQYF. The CDR3 DNA follows: TGTGCCAGCAGTTCCCTAGCGCGGGAGCAGTACTTC. The entire variable domain, with the rest obtained from reference TRBV5-4 and TRBJ2-7, is as follows: ETGVTQSPTHLIKTRGQQVTLRCSSQSGHNTVSWYQQALGQGPQFIFQYYREEENGRGNFPPRFSGLQFPNYSSELNVNALELDDSALYLCASSSLAREQYFGPGTRLTVT.

V is TRBV27 and J is TRBJ1-2; a possible D gene is TRBD1 (6 bases). CDR1 is MNHEY and CDR2 is SMNVEV in the germline V gene (reference sequence). The CDR3 covers 15 residues. The V end was cut by 5 bases, the J end by 5 bases, with 18 bases between. The CDR3 DNA follows: TGTGCCAGCAGTCGAAGGGGGTTAGGGGAATATGGCTACACCTTC. It translates to CASSRRGLGEYGYTF.

The chain recombines TRBV7-2 with TRBJ1-6; D may be TRBD1 (5 bases). V lost 4 bases and J 7 bases, leaving 8 bases between the germline ends. Germline CDR1 and CDR2: SGHTA and FQGNSA. CDR3 length equals 13 residues. The CDR3 loop is CASSSRQNSPLHF. As DNA, the CDR3 is TGTGCCAGCAGCTCACGACAGAATTCACCCCTCCACTTT.

The chain uses TRBV30 and TRBJ1-1, with D unresolved. CDR1 is GTSNPN and CDR2 is SVGIG in the germline V gene (reference sequence). This CDR3 is 13 amino acids long. V lost 2 bases and J lost 4, with 11 bases in between. CDR3 sequence reads: CAWSPDLGTEAFF. The CDR3 nucleotides are TGTGCCTGGAGTCCTGATCTGGGCACTGAAGCTTTCTTT.

This sequence joins TRBV29-1 and TRBJ1-1; TRBD1 is a possible D gene (5 bases). Between the trimmed V and J ends, which lost 3 bases and 1 base, there was a span of 9 bases. This CDR3 contains 13 residues. CDR1 and CDR2 (germline): SQVTM, ANQGSEA. The CDR3 loop reads CSVEVGRNTEAFF. CDR3 in DNA: TGCAGCGTTGAGGTGGGGCGGAACACTGAAGCTTTCTTT.

The chain employs TRBV9 and TRBJ1-6; a weak D match, TRBD1 (5 bases). The V end lost 0 bases, the J end lost 10 bases, and 11 bases lay between the germline ends. CDR3 size: 14 residues. Germline CDR1 is SGDLS and CDR2 is YYNGEE. The CDR3 sequence is CASSVGDSRSPLHF. CDR3 nucleotide sequence: TGTGCCAGCAGCGTAGGAGACAGCCGATCACCCCTCCACTTT. The full variable domain, in which reference TRBV9 and TRBJ1-6 provide the parts outside the CDR3, is DSGVTQTPKHLITATGQRVTLRCSPRSGDLSVYWYQQSLDQGLQFLIQYYNGEERAKGNILERFSAQQFPDLHSELNLSSLELGDSALYFCASSVGDSRSPLHFGNGTRLTVT.

This clone was seen more than once but under ten times. V usage is TRBV7-2 and J usage is TRBJ1-5; a possible D gene is TRBD1 (5 bases). V was trimmed by 5 bases and J by 5 bases, leaving 13 bases between them. Germline V gene sequence: CDR1 SGHTA, CDR2 FQGNSA. The CDR3 has 14 residues. DNA of the CDR3: TGTGCCAGCAGCCTCTACCCAGGGTATCAGCCCCAGCATTTT. Amino acid sequence: CASSLYPGYQPQHF.

This clone was seen a handful of times. V usage is TRBV4-2 and J usage is TRBJ2-6; TRBD1 or TRBD2 may be the D gene (5 bases each). Germline loops: CDR1 LGHNA, CDR2 YNFKEQ. The V end lost 0 bases, the J end lost 0 bases, and 9 bases lay between the germline ends. The CDR3 loop spans 17 amino acids. The CDR3 sequence is CASSQDRGASGANVLTF. The CDR3 bases are TGTGCCAGCAGCCAAGATCGAGGGGCCTCTGGGGCCAACGTCCTGACTTTC.

This chain joins TRBV5-1 and TRBJ2-7; D unclear. CDR3 length equals 13 residues. Germline CDR1 and CDR2: SGHRS and YFSETQ. V dropped 0 bases and J dropped 0 bases, with 4 bases sitting between them. DNA of the CDR3: TGCGCCAGCAGCTTGGCGTTCTCCTACGAGCAGTACTTC. Translation gives CASSLAFSYEQYF.

V is TRBV30 and J is TRBJ1-6; D remains ambiguous. The germline CDR1 and CDR2 sequences are GTSNPN and SVGIG (reference sequence). The V gene lost 2 bases and the J gene lost 9 bases, with 14 bases spanning the gap. The length of the CDR3 is 14 residues. CDR3 in amino acids: CAWSLGIETSPLHF. The CDR3 nucleotides read TGTGCCTGGAGTCTCGGCATAGAGACTTCACCCCTCCACTTT.

The chain recombines TRBV29-1 with TRBJ2-5; TRBD1 agrees at 9 bases. The V gene end was trimmed by 6 bases and the J gene end by 4 bases; junction bases not matched to a gene: 9. Germline V lookup: CDR1 SQVTM, CDR2 ANQGSEA. The CDR3 contains 14 residues. CDR3 coding DNA: TGCAGCGTGGGGCGGACAGGGGCGCTAGAGACCCAGTACTTC. Translation: CSVGRTGALETQYF.